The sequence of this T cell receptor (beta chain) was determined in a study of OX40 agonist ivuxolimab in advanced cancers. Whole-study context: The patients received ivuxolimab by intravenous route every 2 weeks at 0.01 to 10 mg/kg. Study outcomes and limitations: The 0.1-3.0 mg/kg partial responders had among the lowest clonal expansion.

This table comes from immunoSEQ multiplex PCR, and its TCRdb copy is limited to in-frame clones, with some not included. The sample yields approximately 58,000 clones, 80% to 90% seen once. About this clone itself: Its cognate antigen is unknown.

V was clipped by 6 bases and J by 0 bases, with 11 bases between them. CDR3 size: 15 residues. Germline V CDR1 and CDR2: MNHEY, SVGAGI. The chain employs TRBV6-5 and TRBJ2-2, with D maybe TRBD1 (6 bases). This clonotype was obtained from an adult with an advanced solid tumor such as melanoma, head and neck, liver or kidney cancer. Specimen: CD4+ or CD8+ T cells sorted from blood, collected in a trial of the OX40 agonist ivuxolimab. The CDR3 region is CASRLQGPNTGELFF. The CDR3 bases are TGTGCCAGCAGATTACAGGGTCCGAACACCGGGGAGCTGTTTTTT.